What follows describes a single TCR beta chain. Which antigen it targets is not known. No base quality information exists; no much larger clone differs at one position. TCR beta CDR3 regions were amplified from RNA transcripts. The first round of RT-PCR for the TCR CDR3 was performed with the HTBI primer set and the Qiagen OneStep RT-PCR kit. A second multiplex PCR round built the libraries, followed by size selection and purification. Paired-end sequencing of the libraries was performed with 100 bp reads on an Illumina HiSeq2000. The original methods were these. Raw data were processed with SOAPnuke, discarding reads with adapters, uncalled bases, mean Phred below 15, or no exact constant-primer or identifier match. COPE v1.2.5 was used to merge high-quality paired reads, and clonotypes were defined as unique nucleotide sequences. Clonotypes were aligned to IMGT TRBV, TRBD and TRBJ reference segments using MiTCR v1.1. The analysis included only V-J combinations with a frequency above 0.0001, which together covered around 99% of the repertoires. A TCS score was defined as the ratio of F50 (clonal expansion) to E x V (chaos), with BLOSUM62-based TCRdist applied between CDR3 peptides within each V-J. Welch's t-statistics and random forest reduced around 550 V-J features to 13, which were used in a naive Bayes classifier (R e1071). TCRdb trimmed public reads at Q25 via fastp, called clones via MiXCR and kept in-frame beta chains. Entries are consolidated by CDR3 protein sequence, retaining the most common genes and DNA. TCRdb, rather than the study authors, made the V and J calls. This sample gives approximately 400,000 distinct CDR3 sequences in total; approximately 15% of them show up just once. About 31% of the sample goes to the ten largest clones.

The junction carries 14 bases between V and J, which are trimmed by 4 bases and 3 bases respectively. CDR1 ENHRY and CDR2 SYGVKD are derived from the germline V gene. The CDR3 measures 15 amino acids from cysteine to phenylalanine. Here the CDR3 DNA is all that survives: 45 bases in frame from base 1. The sample originates from a study of T cells in Graves' hyperthyroidism and ophthalmopathy (dated by TCRdb to the late 2010s). A note on the overall study: Peripheral blood samples were taken at the time of initial diagnosis, prior to any treatment. To identify distinguishing TCR V-J signatures, a discovery cohort of roughly 100 patients was used, comprising roughly 45 with Graves' ophthalmopathy and 57 with stable Graves' hyperthyroidism. Whether ophthalmopathy could be predicted prospectively was tested in an independent validation cohort made up of under 20 hyperthyroidism patients plus 17 patients who later progressed to ophthalmopathy. The approximately 100 discovery patients were divided at random into training and test sets in a 7:3 ratio. In six Graves' hyperthyroidism patients, the study also compared T-cell repertoires from thyroid tissue with T-cell repertoires from blood. After blood sampling, hyperthyroidism patients were treated with methimazole at a starting dose of 30 mg daily, and ophthalmopathy patients were treated with high-dose intravenous methylprednisolone. The paper describes TCR Vbeta CDR3 sequencing of more than 120 peripheral blood samples, made up of 43 ophthalmopathy patients, some 76 hyperthyroidism patients and roughly 17 progressor patients. Here is what the overall study found, with its caveats: Sample size was not statistically predetermined, and investigators were not blinded to group allocation. During validation, the model predicted progression to ophthalmopathy a median of approximately six months ahead of onset, with more than 60% sensitivity and about 75% specificity. In cross-validation, a model built on a 13 V-J signature told ophthalmopathy apart from stable hyperthyroidism with 85% to 90% sensitivity and 81% to 82% specificity, and in testing the same model reached 80%/75%. Most expanded thyroid clonotypes (frequency above 0.001) were also found in blood, which suggests that blood repertoires may mirror thyroid immune responses.

Stable Graves' hyperthyroidism was defined as no progression to ophthalmopathy during 18 months of follow-up. Hyperthyroidism patients were newly diagnosed, with disease duration under 2 months, and aged 18 to 65 years. Exclusion was applied to patients with uncontrolled infections, other autoimmune diseases, pregnancy or lactation. Diagnoses were based on clinical symptoms, serum thyroxine and TRAb, thyroid ultrasound and orbital computed tomography. PBMCs were isolated from approximately 10 ml of fresh peripheral blood by Ficoll-Paque density gradient centrifugation. Total RNA was extracted with Trizol reagent, and quality was checked on an Agilent 2100 Bioanalyzer.

This TCR came from a woman between 25 and 40 years old with Graves' hyperthyroidism. The V and J segments used are TRBV10-3 and TRBJ2-3; the D region possibly corresponds to TRBD2 (5 bases align). The sequencing sample was made of blood. The base sequence is TGTGCCATCAGTGGGGCTAGCCGGCTAACAGATACGCAGTATTTT. Translated, this is CAISGASRLTDTQYF.